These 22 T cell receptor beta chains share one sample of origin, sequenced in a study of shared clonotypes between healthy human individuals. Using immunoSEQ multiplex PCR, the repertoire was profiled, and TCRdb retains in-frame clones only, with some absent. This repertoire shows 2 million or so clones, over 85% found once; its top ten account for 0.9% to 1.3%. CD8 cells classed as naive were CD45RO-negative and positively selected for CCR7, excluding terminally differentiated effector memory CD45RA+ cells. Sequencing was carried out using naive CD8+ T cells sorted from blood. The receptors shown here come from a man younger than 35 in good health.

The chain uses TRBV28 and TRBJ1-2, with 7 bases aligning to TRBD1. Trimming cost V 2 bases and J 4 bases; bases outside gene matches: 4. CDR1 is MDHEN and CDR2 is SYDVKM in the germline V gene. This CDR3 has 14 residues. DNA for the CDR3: TGTGCCAGCAGTTTAGACAGGGCCACCTATGGCTACACCTTC. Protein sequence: CASSLDRATYGYTF.

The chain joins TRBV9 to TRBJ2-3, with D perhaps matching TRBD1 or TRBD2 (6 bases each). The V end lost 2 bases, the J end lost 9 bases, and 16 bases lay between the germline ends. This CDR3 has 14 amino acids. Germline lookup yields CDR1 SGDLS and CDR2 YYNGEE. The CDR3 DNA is TGTGCCAGCAGCGTTGGGGGCGGGACTTTGACGCAGTATTTT. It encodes CASSVGGGTLTQYF.

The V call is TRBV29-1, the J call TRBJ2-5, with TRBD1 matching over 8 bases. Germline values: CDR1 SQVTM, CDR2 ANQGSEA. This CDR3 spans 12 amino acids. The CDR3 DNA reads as TGCAGTGCCGGTCAGGGGGCGGAGACCCAGTACTTC. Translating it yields CSAGQGAETQYF.

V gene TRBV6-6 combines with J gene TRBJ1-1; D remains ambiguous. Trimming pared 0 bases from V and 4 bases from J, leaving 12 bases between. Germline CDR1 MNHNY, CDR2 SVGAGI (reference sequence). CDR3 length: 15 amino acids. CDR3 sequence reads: CASSYSGYITTEAFF. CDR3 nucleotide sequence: TGTGCCAGCAGTTACTCGGGTTATATAACCACTGAAGCTTTCTTT.

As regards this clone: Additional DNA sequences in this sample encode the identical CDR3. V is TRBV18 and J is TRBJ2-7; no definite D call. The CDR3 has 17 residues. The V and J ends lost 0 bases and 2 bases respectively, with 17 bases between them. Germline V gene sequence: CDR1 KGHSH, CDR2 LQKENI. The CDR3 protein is CASSPPLKVATPYEQYF. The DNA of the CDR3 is TGTGCCAGCTCACCACCGCTGAAGGTGGCGACCCCCTACGAGCAGTACTTC. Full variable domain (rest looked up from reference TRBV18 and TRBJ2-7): NAGVMQNPRHLVRRRGQEARLRCSPMKGHSHVYWYRQLPEEGLKFMVYLQKENIIDESGMPKERFSAEFPKEGPSILRIQQVVRGDSAAYFCASSPPLKVATPYEQYFGPGTRLTVT.

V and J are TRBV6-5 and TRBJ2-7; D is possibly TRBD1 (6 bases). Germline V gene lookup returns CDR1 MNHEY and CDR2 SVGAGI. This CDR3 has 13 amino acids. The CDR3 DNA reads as TGTGCTTCCGGGACACCTACGCACTACGAGCAGTACTTC. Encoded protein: CASGTPTHYEQYF.

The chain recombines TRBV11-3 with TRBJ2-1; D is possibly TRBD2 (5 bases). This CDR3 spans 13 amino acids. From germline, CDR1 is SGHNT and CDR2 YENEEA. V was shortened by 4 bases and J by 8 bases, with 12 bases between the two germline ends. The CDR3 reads CASSWEHGDEQFF. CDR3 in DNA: TGTGCCAGCAGCTGGGAGCACGGCGATGAGCAGTTCTTC.

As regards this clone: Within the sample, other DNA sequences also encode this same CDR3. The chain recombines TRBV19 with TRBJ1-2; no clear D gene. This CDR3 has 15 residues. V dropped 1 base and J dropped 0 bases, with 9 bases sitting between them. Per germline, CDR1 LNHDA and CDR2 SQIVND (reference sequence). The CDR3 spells CASSIGEGTNYGYTF. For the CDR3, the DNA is TGTGCCAGTAGTATAGGTGAAGGAACTAACTATGGCTACACCTTC.

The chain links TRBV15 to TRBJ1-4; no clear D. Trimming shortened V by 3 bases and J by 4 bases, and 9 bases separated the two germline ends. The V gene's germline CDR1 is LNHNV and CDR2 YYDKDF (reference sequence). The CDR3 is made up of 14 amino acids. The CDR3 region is CATSRERGNEKLFF. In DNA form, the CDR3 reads TGTGCCACCAGCAGGGAACGGGGTAATGAAAAACTGTTTTTT.

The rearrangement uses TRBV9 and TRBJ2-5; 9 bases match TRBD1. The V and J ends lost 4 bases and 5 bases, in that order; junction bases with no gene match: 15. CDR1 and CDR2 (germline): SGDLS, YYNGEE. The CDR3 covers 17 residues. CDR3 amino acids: CASSPQAGTGWVETQYF. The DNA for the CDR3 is TGTGCCAGCAGCCCTCAGGCCGGGACAGGGTGGGTCGAGACCCAGTACTTC.

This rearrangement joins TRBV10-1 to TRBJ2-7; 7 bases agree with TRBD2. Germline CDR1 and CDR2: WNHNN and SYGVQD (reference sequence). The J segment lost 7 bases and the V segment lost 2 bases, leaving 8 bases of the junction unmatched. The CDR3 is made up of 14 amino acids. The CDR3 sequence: CASSERAGVGEQYF. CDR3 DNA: TGCGCCAGCAGTGAGCGGGCGGGAGTCGGGGAGCAGTACTTC.

In nucleotides, the CDR3 is TGTGCCAGCAGCGCGACAGGGCTGGAAGATGAGCAGTTCTTC. Its translation is CASSATGLEDEQFF. The genes are TRBV9 and TRBJ2-1; TRBD1 aligns across 7 bases. The CDR3 consists of 14 residues. Germline assignment: CDR1 SGDLS and CDR2 YYNGEE. The V and J ends lost 3 bases and 8 bases, in that order; junction bases with no gene match: 8.

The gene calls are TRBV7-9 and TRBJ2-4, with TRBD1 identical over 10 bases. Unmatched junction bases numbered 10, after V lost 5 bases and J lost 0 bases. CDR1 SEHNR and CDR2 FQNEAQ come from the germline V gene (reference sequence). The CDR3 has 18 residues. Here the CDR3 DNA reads TGTGCCAGCAGCAGCGACAGGGGGCTCGAGAAAGCCAAAAACATTCAGTACTTC. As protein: CASSSDRGLEKAKNIQYF.

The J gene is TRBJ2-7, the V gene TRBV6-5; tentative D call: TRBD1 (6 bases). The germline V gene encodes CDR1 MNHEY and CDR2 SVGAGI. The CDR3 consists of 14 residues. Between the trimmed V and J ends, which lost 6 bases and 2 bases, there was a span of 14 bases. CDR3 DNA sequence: TGTGCCAGCAGGGCTGGGGGCGAGGCCTACGAGCAGTACTTC. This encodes CASRAGGEAYEQYF.

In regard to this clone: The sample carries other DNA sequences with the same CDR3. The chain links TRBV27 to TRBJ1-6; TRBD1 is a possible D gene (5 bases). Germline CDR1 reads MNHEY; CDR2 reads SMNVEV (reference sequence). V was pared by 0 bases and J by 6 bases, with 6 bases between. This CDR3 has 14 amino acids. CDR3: CASSLSGVNSPLHF. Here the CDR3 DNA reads TGTGCCAGCAGTTTATCGGGGGTTAATTCACCCCTCCACTTT.

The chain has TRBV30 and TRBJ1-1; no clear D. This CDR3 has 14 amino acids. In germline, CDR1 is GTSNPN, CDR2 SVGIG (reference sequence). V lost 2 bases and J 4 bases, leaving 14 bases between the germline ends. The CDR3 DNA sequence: TGTGCCTGGAGTCCCCTCGAGCTGGGCACTGAAGCTTTCTTT. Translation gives CAWSPLELGTEAFF.

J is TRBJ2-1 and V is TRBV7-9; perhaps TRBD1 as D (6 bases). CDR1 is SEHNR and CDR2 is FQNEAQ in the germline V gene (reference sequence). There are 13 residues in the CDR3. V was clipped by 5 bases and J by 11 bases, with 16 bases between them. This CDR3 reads CASSPRGSPQQFF. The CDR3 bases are TGTGCCAGCAGCCCGAGGGGGTCGCCCCAGCAGTTCTTC.

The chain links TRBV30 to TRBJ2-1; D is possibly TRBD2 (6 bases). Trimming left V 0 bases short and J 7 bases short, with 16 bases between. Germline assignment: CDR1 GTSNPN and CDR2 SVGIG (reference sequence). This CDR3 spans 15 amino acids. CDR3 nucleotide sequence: TGTGCCTGGAGTGTGAGGGACTTTTATCTGAATGAGCAGTTCTTC. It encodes CAWSVRDFYLNEQFF. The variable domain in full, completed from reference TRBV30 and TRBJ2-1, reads SQTIHQWPATLVQPVGSPLSLECTVEGTSNPNLYWYRQAAGRGLQLLFYSVGIGQISSEVPQNLSASRPQDRQFILSSKKLLLSDSGFYLCAWSVRDFYLNEQFFGPGTRLTVL.

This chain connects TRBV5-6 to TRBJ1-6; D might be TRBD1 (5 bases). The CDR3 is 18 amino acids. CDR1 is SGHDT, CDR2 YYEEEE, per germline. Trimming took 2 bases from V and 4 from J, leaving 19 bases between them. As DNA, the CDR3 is TGTGCCAGCAGCTTCTCCAGGGCCACGGTTATTTATAATTCACCCCTCCACTTT. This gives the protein CASSFSRATVIYNSPLHF.

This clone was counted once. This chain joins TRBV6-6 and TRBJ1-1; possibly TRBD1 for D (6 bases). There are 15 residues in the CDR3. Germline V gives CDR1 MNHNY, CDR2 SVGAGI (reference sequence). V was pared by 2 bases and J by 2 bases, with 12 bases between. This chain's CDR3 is CASSYLTDSNTEAFF. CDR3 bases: TGTGCCAGCAGTTACCTAACGGACAGTAACACTGAAGCTTTCTTT.

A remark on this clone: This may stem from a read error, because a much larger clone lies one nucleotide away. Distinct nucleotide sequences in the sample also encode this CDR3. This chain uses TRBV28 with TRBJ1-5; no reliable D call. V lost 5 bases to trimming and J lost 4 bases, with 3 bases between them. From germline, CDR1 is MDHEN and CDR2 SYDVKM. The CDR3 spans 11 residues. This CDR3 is CASSGNQPQHF. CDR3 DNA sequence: TGTGCCAGCAGTGGAAATCAGCCCCAGCATTTT.

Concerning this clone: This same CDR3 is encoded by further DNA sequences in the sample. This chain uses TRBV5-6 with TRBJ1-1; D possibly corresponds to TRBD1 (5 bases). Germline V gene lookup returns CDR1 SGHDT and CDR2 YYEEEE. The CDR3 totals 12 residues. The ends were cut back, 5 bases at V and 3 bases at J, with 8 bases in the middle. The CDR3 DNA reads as TGTGCCAGCAGTTGGGGCGACACTGAAGCTTTCTTT. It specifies CASSWGDTEAFF. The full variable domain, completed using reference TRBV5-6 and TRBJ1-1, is DAGVTQSPTHLIKTRGQQVTLRCSPKSGHDTVSWYQQALGQGPQFIFQYYEEEERQRGNFPDRFSGHQFPNYSSELNVNALLLGDSALYLCASSWGDTEAFFGQGTRLTVV.